Presented here are 5 T cell receptor beta chains from one specimen sequenced in a study of vaccination and CD4 T cells after COVID-19. Sequence data for DNA of cultured CD4+ T cells were generated by the Oncomine TCR Beta short-read assay. Via MiXCR, TCRdb re-called the PCR reads, giving one row per CDR3 protein. The table has around 20,000 distinct CDR3 sequences, roughly 45% seen once. The antigens these receptors bind are not known. Treatment reported: roughly 10-day PBMC culture with coronavirus spike peptide pools or control peptides (ViraFEST assay). The starting material was CD4+ T cells from blood, cultured in vitro, obtained before SARS-CoV-2 vaccination. The source of these receptors is a human donor who had recovered from COVID-19.

Only a few counts were recorded for this clonotype. The rearrangement joins TRBV10-3 to TRBJ2-3, with 15 bases identical to TRBD2. Unmatched junction bases numbered 7, after V lost 11 bases and J lost 4 bases. The CDR3 loop spans 15 amino acids. Germline CDR1 and CDR2: ENHRY and SYGVKD. The CDR3 here is CASQGLAGGADTQYF. The CDR3, as DNA: TGTGCCTCACAGGGACTAGCGGGAGGCGCAGATACGCAGTATTTT.

This clonotype was seen more than once but under ten times. V usage is TRBV6-2 or TRBV6-3 and J usage is TRBJ1-1, with a tentative D call TRBD1 (5 bases). V was shortened by 2 bases and J by 1 base, with 17 bases between the two germline ends. The CDR3 spans 17 residues. Germline lookup yields CDR1 MNHEY and CDR2 SVGEGT. CDR3 sequence (DNA): TGTGCCAGCAGTTACCAGGGTGGAGGATTTCAGAACACTGAAGCTTTCTTT. Its translation: CASSYQGGGFQNTEAFF.

This clonotype was found a few times. This chain uses TRBV27 with TRBJ1-6; TRBD1 matches 7 bases. Germline V CDR1 and CDR2: MNHEY, SMNVEV (reference sequence). This CDR3 contains 14 residues. The V and J ends lost 5 bases and 4 bases, in that order; junction bases with no gene match: 2. As DNA, the CDR3 is TGTGCCAGCAGTAAGACAGGGTATAATTCACCCCTCCACTTT. The encoded protein is CASSKTGYNSPLHF.

Only a few counts were recorded for this clonotype. V and J are TRBV20-1 and TRBJ1-5; D remains ambiguous. This CDR3 contains 15 residues. V gave up 4 bases and J gave up 0 bases, with 13 bases separating them. Looked up from germline, CDR1 is DFQATT and CDR2 is SNEGSKA (reference sequence). The DNA for the CDR3 is TGCAGTGCTAAGAGGGCAGTCGATAGCAATCAGCCCCAGCATTTT. Amino acid sequence: CSAKRAVDSNQPQHF.

In its sample, this clonotype was seen a few times. J is TRBJ1-2 and V is TRBV4-3, with TRBD1 identical over 7 bases. CDR1 and CDR2 from the germline V gene are LGHNA and YSLEER. The V gene end was trimmed by 0 bases and the J gene end by 6 bases; junction bases not matched to a gene: 10. CDR3 length: 16 residues. The CDR3 DNA reads TGCGCCAGCAGCCAAGATCTGACGCAGGGGGTTAATGGCTACACCTTC. Its protein is CASSQDLTQGVNGYTF.